This T cell receptor (beta chain) was captured by sequencing in a study of T cell repertoires in cytomegalovirus infection. Study-level findings and limits: There were HLA-C-restricted CMV-specific TCR beta clonotypes dominating the ex vivo response.

This clonotype was detected only a few times. Its target is unknown. This CDR3 has 13 amino acids. Trimming removed 9 bases from V and 0 bases from J, with 12 bases in between. Each CDR3 protein is one row after TCRdb ran MiXCR on the reads. The sample lists more than 400,000 distinct CDR3 sequences; about a quarter were seen once. This clonotype originated in a human donor in good health (CMV status not recorded). Some clones in this sample may be carry-over from other donors' samples. The rearrangement links TRBV12-3 or TRBV12-4 to TRBJ2-7, with a tentative D call TRBD2 (5 bases). The material sequenced was PBMCs. CDR3 loop: CARRSGSSYEQYF. The CDR3 bases are TGTGCCAGAAGATCGGGGAGCTCCTACGAGCAGTACTTC.